This T cell receptor (beta chain) was sequenced in a study of T-cell memory formation after mild COVID-19. Study summary: Among the donors, TCR clusters were largely specific to each donor. Study findings and constraints: CD4+ contracting clones were mainly CM and EM; CD8+ ones, EMRA.

As to this clonotype: The antigen is undetermined.

Sample barcodes and UMIs were carried by the TCR alpha and TCR beta cDNA libraries that 5'RACE generated with constant-segment primers. Via MiXCR, TCRdb re-called the 5' RACE reads, giving one row per CDR3 protein. The sample lists about 150,000 distinct CDR3 sequences, about 25% occurring once. V lost 3 bases and J lost 7; bases outside the gene matches: 1. CDR3 length equals 11 residues. Germline V gene lookup returns CDR1 DFQATT and CDR2 SNEGSKA (reference sequence). This sequence joins TRBV20-1 and TRBJ1-1; 8 bases are shared with TRBD1. Sequencing used PBMCs or a T cell subset sorted from them (not recorded which). The receptor comes from an adult woman who had mild COVID-19 (a few samples of this study predate the infection). Cell type and time point are not known. The CDR3 loop reads CSARTGDEAFF. CDR3 sequence (DNA): TGCAGTGCTAGGACAGGGGATGAAGCTTTCTTT.